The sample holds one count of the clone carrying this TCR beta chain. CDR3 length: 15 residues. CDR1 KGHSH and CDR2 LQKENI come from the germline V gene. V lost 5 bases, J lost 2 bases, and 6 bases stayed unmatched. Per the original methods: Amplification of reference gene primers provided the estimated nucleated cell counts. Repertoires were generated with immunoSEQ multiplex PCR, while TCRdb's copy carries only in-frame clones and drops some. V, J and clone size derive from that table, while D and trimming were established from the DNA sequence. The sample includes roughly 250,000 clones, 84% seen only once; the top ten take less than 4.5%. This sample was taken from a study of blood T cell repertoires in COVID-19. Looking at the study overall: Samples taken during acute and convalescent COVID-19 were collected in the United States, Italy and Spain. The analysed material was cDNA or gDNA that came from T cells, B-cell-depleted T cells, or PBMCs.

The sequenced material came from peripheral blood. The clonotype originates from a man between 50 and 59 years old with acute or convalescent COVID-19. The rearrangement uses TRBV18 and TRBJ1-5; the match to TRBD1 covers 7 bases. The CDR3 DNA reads TGTGCCAGCTCATCCTCCCAGGGGGGCAATCAGCCCCAGCATTTT. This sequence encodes CASSSSQGGNQPQHF.